The source of this TCR beta chain is a study of OX40 agonist ivuxolimab in advanced cancers. Study context: Patients were roughly 87% male with ages about 23 to 79, mean 60.

Deletions cut 3 bases from V and 4 bases from J, with 9 bases between. Germline CDR1 and CDR2: SGHNT and YENEEA. The CDR3 contains 14 residues. TCRdb keeps only in-frame clones here, not all; method: immunoSEQ multiplex PCR. There are about 71,000 clones in the sample; around 80% occur only once, and 5% lies in the top ten. The chain links TRBV11-3 to TRBJ2-2; D may be TRBD1 (5 bases). The receptor's source is an adult with an advanced solid tumor such as melanoma, head and neck, liver or kidney cancer. Here the sequenced sample was CD4+ or CD8+ T cells sorted from blood, taken in a trial of the OX40 agonist ivuxolimab. The DNA for the CDR3 is TGTGCCAGCAGCTTCACCGACAGCACCGGGGAGCTGTTTTTT. Its translation is CASSFTDSTGELFF.